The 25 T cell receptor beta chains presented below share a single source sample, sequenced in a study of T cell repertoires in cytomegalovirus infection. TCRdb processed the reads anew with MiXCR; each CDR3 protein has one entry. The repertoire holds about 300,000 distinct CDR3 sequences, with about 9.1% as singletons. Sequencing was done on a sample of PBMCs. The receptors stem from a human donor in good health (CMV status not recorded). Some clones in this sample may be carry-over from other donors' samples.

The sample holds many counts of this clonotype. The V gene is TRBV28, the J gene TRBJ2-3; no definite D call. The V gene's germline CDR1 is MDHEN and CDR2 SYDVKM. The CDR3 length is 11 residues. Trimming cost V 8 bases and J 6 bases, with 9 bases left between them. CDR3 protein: CASSEGDTQYF. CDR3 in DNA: TGTGCCAGCTCCGAAGGGGATACGCAGTATTTT.

CDR3 region: CSARDVAPSSYEQYF. CDR3 in DNA: TGCAGTGCTAGAGATGTAGCGCCGAGCTCCTACGAGCAGTACTTC. The rearrangement links TRBV20-1 to TRBJ2-7; weak D call: TRBD2 (5 bases). The CDR3 sequence is 15 residues long. Trimming pared 0 bases from V and 0 bases from J, leaving 12 bases between. Germline values: CDR1 DFQATT, CDR2 SNEGSKA (reference sequence).

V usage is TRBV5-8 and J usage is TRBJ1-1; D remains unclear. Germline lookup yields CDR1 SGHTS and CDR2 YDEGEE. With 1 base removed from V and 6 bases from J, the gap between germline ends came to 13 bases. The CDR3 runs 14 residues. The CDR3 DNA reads TGTGCCAGCAGCTTGTGGTCTTTTCCCGCTGAAGCTTTCTTT. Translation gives CASSLWSFPAEAFF.

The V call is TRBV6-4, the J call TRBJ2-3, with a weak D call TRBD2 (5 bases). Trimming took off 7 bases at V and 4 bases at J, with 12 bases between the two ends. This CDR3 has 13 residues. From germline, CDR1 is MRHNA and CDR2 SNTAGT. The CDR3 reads CASTGGRADTQYF. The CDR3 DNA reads TGTGCCAGCACTGGCGGGCGGGCAGATACGCAGTATTTT.

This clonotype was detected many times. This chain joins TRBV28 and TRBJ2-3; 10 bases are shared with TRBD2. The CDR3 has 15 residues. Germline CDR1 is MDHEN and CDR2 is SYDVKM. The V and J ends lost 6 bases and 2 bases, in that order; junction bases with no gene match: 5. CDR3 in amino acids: CASRSGGADTDTQYF. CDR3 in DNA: TGTGCCAGCAGAAGCGGGGGGGCGGACACAGATACGCAGTATTTT.

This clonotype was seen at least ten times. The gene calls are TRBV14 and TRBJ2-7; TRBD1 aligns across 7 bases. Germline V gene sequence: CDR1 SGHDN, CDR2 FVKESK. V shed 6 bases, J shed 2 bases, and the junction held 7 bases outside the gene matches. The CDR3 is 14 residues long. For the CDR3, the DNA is TGTGCCAGCAGTCCGAGGGGGCGCCCCTACGAGCAGTACTTC. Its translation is CASSPRGRPYEQYF.

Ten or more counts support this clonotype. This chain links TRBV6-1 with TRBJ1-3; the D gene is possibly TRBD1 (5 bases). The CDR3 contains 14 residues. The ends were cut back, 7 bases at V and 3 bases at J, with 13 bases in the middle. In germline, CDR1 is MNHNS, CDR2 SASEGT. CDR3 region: CASTDSLGGNTIYF. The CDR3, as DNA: TGTGCCAGCACCGACAGTCTAGGTGGAAACACCATATATTTT.

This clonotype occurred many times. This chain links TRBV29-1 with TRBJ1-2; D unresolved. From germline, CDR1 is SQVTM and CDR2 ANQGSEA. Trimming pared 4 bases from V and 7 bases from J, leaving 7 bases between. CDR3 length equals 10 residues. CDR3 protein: CSVGQGGYTF. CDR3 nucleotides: TGCAGCGTTGGTCAAGGTGGCTACACCTTC. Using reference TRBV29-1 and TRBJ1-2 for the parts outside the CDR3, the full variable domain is SAVISQKPSRDICQRGTSLTIQCQVDSQVTMMFWYRQQPGQSLTLIATANQGSEATYESGFVIDKFPISRPNLTFSTLTVSNMSPEDSSIYLCSVGQGGYTFGSGTRLTVV.

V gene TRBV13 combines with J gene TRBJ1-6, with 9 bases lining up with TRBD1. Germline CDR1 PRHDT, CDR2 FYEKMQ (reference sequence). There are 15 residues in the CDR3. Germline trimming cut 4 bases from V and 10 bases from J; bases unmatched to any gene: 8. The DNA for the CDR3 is TGTGCCAGCAGCTCGAGGGGGACAGGGCACTCACCCCTCCACTTT. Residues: CASSSRGTGHSPLHF.

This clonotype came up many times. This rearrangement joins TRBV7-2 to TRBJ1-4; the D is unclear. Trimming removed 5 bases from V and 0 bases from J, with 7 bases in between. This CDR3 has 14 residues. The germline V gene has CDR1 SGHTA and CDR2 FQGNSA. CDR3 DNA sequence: TGTGCCAGCAGCGGTTTTACAACTAATGAAAAACTGTTTTTT. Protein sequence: CASSGFTTNEKLFF.

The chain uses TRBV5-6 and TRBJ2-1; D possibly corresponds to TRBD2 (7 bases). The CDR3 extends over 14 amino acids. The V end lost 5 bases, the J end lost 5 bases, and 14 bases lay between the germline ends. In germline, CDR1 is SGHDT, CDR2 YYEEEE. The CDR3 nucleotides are TGTGCCAGCAGGCAGACGGGGGGCGACAATGAGCAGTTCTTC. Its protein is CASRQTGGDNEQFF.

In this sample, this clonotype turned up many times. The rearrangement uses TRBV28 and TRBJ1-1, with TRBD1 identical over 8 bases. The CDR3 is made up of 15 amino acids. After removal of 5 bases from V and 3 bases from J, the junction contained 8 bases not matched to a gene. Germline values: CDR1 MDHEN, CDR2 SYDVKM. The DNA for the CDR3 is TGTGCCAGCAGTAGGGACAGGAGGATATACACTGAAGCTTTCTTT. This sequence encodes CASSRDRRIYTEAFF.

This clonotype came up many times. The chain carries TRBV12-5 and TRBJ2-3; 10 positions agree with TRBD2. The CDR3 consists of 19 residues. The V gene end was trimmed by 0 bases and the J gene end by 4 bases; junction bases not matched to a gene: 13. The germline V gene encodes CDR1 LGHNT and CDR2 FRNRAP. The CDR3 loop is CASGLVLGFSGGIADTQYF. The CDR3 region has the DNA TGTGCTAGTGGTTTGGTACTGGGATTTAGCGGGGGGATAGCAGATACGCAGTATTTT. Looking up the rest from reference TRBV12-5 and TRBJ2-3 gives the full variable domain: DARVTQTPRHKVTEMGQEVTMRCQPILGHNTVFWYRQTMMQGLELLAYFRNRAPLDDSGMPKDRFSAEMPDATLATLKIQPSEPRDSAVYFCASGLVLGFSGGIADTQYFGPGTRLTVL.

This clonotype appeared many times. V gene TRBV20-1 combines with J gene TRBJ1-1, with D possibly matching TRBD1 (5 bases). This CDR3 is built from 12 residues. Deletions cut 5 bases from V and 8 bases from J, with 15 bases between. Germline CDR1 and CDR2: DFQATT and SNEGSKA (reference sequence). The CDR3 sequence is CSAGRQTPEAFF. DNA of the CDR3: TGCAGTGCTGGTCGACAGACCCCCGAAGCTTTCTTT.

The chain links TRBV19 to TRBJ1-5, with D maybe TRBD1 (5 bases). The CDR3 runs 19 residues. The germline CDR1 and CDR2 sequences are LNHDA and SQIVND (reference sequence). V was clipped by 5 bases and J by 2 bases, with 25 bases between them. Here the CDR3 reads CASSERTGTGSRGNQPQHF. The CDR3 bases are TGTGCCAGTAGTGAACGAACCGGGACGGGGAGTAGGGGCAATCAGCCCCAGCATTTT.

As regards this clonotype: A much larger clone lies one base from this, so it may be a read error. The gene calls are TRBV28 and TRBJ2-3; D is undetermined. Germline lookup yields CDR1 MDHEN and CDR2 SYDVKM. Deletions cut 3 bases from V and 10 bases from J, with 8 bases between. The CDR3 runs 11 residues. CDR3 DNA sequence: TGTGCCAGCAGTTTTATGAATTCGCAGTATTTT. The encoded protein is CASSFMNSQYF.

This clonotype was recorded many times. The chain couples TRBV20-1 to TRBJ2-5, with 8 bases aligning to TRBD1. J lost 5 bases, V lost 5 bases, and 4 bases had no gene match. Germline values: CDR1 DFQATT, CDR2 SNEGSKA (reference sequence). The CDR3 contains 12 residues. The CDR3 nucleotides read TGCAGTGCTCAAACAGGGGGTGAGACCCAGTACTTC. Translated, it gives CSAQTGGETQYF.

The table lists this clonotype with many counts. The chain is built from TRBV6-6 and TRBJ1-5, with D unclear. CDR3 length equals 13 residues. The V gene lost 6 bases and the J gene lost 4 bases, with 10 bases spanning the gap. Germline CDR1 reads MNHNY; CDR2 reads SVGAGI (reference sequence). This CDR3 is CASRTTENQPQHF. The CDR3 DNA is TGTGCCAGCAGGACCACAGAGAATCAGCCCCAGCATTTT.

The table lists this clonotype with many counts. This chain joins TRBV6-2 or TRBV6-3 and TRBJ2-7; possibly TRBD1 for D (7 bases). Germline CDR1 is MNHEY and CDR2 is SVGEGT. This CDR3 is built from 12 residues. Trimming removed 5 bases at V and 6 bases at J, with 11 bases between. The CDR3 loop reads CASSTQGGEQYV. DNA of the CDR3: TGTGCCAGCAGTACTCAGGGGGGCGAGCAGTACGTC.

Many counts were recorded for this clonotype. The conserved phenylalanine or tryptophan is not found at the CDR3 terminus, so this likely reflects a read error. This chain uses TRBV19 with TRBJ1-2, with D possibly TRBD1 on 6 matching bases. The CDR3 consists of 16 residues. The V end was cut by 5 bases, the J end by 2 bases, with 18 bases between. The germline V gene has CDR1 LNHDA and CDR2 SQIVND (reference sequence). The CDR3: CASSLLEGRGNYGYTS. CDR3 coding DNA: TGTGCCAGTAGTCTGCTTGAAGGCAGGGGAAACTATGGCTACACCTCC.

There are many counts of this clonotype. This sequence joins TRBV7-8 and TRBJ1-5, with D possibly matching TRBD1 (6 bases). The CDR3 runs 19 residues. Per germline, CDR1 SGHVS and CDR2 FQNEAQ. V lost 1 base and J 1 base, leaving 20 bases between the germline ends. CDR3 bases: TGTGCCAGCAGCTTAGAGGCCGGGACAAGAGACCGCAGCAATCAGCCCCAGCATTTT. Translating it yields CASSLEAGTRDRSNQPQHF.

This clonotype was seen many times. The CDR3 coding sequence is TGTGCCAGCAGCTTAGCGCTAAGTTTACAGCCAGGATCCTATGGCTACACCTTC. It encodes CASSLALSLQPGSYGYTF. The V gene is TRBV7-9, the J gene TRBJ1-2, with D hard to call. Trimming pared 0 bases from V and 4 bases from J, leaving 21 bases between. The CDR3 totals 18 residues. In germline, CDR1 is SEHNR, CDR2 FQNEAQ (reference sequence).

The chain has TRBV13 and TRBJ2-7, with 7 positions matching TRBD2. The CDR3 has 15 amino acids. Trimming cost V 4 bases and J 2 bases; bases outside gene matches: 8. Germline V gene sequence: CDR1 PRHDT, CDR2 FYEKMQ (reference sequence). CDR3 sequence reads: CASSSQAGNPYEQYV. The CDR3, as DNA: TGTGCCAGCAGCTCTCAAGCGGGGAACCCCTACGAGCAGTACGTC.

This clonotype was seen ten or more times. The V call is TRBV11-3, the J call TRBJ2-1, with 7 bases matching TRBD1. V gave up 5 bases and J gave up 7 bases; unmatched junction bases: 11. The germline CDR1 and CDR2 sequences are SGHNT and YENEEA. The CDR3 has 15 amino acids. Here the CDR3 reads CASSVTGQAANEQFF. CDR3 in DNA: TGTGCCAGCAGCGTAACCGGACAGGCGGCAAATGAGCAGTTCTTC.

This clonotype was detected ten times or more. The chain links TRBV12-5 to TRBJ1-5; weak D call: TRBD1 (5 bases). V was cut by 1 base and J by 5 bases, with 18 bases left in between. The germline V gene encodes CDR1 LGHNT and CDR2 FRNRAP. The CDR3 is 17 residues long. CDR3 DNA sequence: TGTGCTAGTGGTTTGGGCCAGGGAGTAAAGGGAGATCAGCCCCAGCATTTT. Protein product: CASGLGQGVKGDQPQHF.